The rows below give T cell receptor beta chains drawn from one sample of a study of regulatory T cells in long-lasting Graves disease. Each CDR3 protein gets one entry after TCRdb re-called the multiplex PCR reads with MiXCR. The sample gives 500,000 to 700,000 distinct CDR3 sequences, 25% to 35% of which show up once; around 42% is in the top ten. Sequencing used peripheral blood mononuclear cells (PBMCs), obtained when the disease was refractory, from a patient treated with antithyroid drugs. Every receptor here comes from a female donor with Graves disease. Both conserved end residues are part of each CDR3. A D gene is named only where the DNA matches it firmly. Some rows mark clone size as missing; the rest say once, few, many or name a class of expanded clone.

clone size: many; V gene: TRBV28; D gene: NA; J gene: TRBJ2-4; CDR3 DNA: TGTGCCAGCAGTTTCCGGCAGCGGTTGTCCAAAAACATTCAGTACTTC; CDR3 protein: CASSFRQRLSKNIQYF
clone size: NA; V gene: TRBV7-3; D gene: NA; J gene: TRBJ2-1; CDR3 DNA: TGTGCCAGCAGCGCCCGGACAGACTATCAGTTCTTC; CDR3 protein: CASSARTDYQFF
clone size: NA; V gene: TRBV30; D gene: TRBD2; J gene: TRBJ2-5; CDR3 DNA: TGTGCCTGGAGTGGGACCGGGACTAGCCTGGAGACCCAGTACTTC; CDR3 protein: CAWSGTGTSLETQYF
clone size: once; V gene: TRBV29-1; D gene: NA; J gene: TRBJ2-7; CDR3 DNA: TGCAGCGCAGGAAGCTCTTACGAGCAGTACTTC; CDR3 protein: CSAGSSYEQYF
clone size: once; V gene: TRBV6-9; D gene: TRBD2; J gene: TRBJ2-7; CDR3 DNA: TGTGCCAGCAGTTACTCACCGGGACTAGCGGCCTCCTACGAGCAGTACTTC; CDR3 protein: CASSYSPGLAASYEQYF
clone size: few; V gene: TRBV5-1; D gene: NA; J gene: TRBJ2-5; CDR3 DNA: TGCGCCAGCAGCCACGGTGACGGGACCCAGTACTTC; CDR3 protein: CASSHGDGTQYF
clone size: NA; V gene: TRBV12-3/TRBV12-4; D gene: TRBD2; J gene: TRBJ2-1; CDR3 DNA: TGTGCCAGCACTAGCGGGAATTATGAGCAGTTCTTC; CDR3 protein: CASTSGNYEQFF
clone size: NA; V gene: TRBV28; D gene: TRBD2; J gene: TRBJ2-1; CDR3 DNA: TGTGCCAGCAGTTTACTAGCGGGAGACGCTAGGCAGTTCTTC; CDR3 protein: CASSLLAGDARQFF
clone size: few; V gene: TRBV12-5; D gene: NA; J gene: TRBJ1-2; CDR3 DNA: TGTGCTAGTGGAACCAGCACAGGGATGTATGGCTACACCTTC; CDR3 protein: CASGTSTGMYGYTF
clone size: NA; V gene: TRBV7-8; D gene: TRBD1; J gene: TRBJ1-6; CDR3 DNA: TGTGCCAGCAGCATCAATCCGGGACAGGCAAACCCCCAAGGGTCACCCCTCCACTTT; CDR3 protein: CASSINPGQANPQGSPLHF
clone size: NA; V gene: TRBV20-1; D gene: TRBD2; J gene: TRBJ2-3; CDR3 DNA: TGCAGTGCAGAAACTACTAGCGGGAGGGCCATCGCCGTGGATACGCAGTATTTT; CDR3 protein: CSAETTSGRAIAVDTQYF
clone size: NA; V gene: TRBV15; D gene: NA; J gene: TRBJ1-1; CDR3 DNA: NA; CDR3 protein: CATSLWGVGNTETFF
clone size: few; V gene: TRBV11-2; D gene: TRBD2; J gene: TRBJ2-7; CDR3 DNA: TGTGCCAGCAGCTTAGCTGGGGGGGGACTAGCGGCTTACGAGCAGTACTTC; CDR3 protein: CASSLAGGGLAAYEQYF
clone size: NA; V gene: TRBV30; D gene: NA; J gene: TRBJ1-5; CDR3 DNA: TGTGCCTGGAGCCGGGACAACTATCAGCCCCAGCATTTT; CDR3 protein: CAWSRDNYQPQHF
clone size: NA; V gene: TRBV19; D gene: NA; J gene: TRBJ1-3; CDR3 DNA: TGTGCGATTCGGACCGATGGACCTGGAAACACCATATATTTT; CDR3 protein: CAIRTDGPGNTIYF
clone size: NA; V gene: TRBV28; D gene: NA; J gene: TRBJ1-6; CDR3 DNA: TGTGCCAGCAGGCGACAGGTTTTCTCACCCCTCCACTTT; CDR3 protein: CASRRQVFSPLHF
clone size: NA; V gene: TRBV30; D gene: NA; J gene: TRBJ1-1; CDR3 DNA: TGTGCCTGGAGTTCTTCAGGGTCCACTGAAGCTTTCTTT; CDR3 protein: CAWSSSGSTEAFF
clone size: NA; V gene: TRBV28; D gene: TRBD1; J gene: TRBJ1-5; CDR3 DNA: TGTGCCAGCAGACCAGATACCCGGGACAGGGGGTATCAGCCCCAGCATTTT; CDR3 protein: CASRPDTRDRGYQPQHF
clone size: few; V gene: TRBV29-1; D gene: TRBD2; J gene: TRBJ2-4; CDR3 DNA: TGCAGCGTTGAAGATGGGGGGGACATTCAGTACTTC; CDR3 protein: CSVEDGGDIQYF
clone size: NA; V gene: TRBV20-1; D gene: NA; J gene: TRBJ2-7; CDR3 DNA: TGCAGTGCTGAGGGGGCGCGGGGGACCTACGAGCAGTACTTC; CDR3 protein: CSAEGARGTYEQYF
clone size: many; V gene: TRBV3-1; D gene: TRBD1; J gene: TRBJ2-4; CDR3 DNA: TGTGCCAGCAGCGACAGGGTGCAAAACATTCAGTACTTC; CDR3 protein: CASSDRVQNIQYF
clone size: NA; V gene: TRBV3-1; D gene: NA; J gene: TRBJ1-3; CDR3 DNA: TGTGCCAGCAGCCAAGGAAGGTCCGTCTCTGGAAACACCATATATTTT; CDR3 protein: CASSQGRSVSGNTIYF
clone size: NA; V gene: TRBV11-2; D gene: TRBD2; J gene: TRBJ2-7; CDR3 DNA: TGTGCCAGCAGCGGCGGCAGGGGGCGCCTTAGCGGGAGGGCCGCGAGGGGCGAGCAGTACTTC; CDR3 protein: CASSGGRGRLSGRAARGEQYF
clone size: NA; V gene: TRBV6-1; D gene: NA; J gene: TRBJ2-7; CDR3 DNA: TGTGCCAGCATCCTACAGGGACCCTACGAGCAGTACTTC; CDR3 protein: CASILQGPYEQYF
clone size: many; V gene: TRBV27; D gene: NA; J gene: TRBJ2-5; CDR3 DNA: TGTGCCAGCAGTCTCTGGTCAGGGGAAGAGACCCAGTACTTC; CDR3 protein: CASSLWSGEETQYF
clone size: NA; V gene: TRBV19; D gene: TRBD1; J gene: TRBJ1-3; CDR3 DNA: TGTGCCAGTAGTAGGCTCCAGGGGACAGCTGGAAACACCATATATTTT; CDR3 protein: CASSRLQGTAGNTIYF
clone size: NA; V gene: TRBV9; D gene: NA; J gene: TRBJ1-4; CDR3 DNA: TGTGCCAGCAGCGCCGCCGGGAGGGAAGAAAAACTGTTTTTT; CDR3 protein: CASSAAGREEKLFF
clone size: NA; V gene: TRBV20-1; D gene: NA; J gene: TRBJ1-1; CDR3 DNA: TGCAGGGTGTCCAAGGGGTACACTGAAGCTTTCTTT; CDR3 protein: CRVSKGYTEAFF
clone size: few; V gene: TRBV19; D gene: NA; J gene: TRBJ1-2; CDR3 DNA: TGTGCCAGCACAACGGGGGGGGGTGGCTACACCTTC; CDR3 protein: CASTTGGGGYTF
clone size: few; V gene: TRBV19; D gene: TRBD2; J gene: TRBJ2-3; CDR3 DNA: TGTGCCAGTAGAGGGACTAGCGCCTATACGCAGTATTTT; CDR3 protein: CASRGTSAYTQYF
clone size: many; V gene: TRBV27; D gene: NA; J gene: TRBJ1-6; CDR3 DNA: TGTGCCAGCAGTTTAACAGCGTATAATTCACCCCTCCACTTT; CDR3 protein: CASSLTAYNSPLHF